Each of the 30 T cell receptor beta chains below was sequenced from the same sample in a study of cytomegalovirus exposure and HLA in healthy donors. The study ran its PCR with 60 Vbeta and 13 Jbeta primers. The assay was immunoSEQ multiplex PCR, and TCRdb's table has in-frame clones only and misses some. The sample shows around 33,000 clones, 35% to 55% of them seen only once. Specimen: PBMCs. The receptor set was obtained from a woman in her fifties or sixties in good health and CMV-seronegative.

This sequence joins TRBV15 and TRBJ2-1; TRBD2 agrees at 11 bases. Germline V gene sequence: CDR1 LNHNV, CDR2 YYDKDF (reference sequence). V was pared by 4 bases and J by 6 bases, with 5 bases of the junction left unmatched. The length of the CDR3 is 15 residues. CDR3 sequence: CATSTRLAGINEQFF. In DNA, the CDR3 is TGTGCCACCAGCACCCGACTAGCGGGAATCAATGAGCAGTTCTTC.

The chain combines TRBV5-1 with TRBJ1-1; D is unresolved. Trimming shortened V by 3 bases and J by 7 bases, and 16 bases separated the two germline ends. The CDR3 totals 14 residues. Germline loops: CDR1 SGHRS, CDR2 YFSETQ. Written as DNA, the CDR3 is TGCGCCAGCAGCTCGCAGGTAAATCCTGTTGAAGCTTTCTTT. Its protein is CASSSQVNPVEAFF. The full variable domain, rest sourced from reference TRBV5-1 and TRBJ1-1, is KAGVTQTPRYLIKTRGQQVTLSCSPISGHRSVSWYQQTPGQGLQFLFEYFSETQRNKGNFPGRFSGRQFSNSRSEMNVSTLELGDSALYLCASSSQVNPVEAFFGQGTRLTVV.

This chain uses TRBV5-1 with TRBJ2-1; maybe TRBD1 (6 bases). Germline CDR1 SGHRS, CDR2 YFSETQ. This CDR3 comprises 14 residues. V was pared by 4 bases and J by 7 bases, with 15 bases between. CDR3 DNA: TGCGCCAGCAGCCCACAGGGTTCCCAGAATGAGCAGTTCTTC. It yields the protein CASSPQGSQNEQFF.

The chain couples TRBV19 to TRBJ2-3; a possible D gene is TRBD2 (7 bases). Trimming took off 1 base at V and 1 base at J, with 9 bases between the two ends. The CDR3 consists of 15 residues. The germline gives CDR1 LNHDA, CDR2 SQIVND (reference sequence). CDR3: CASSIAGGGTDTQYF. CDR3 nucleotides: TGTGCCAGTAGTATAGCGGGGGGCGGCACAGATACGCAGTATTTT.

There are a few counts of this clone. V usage is TRBV7-8 and J usage is TRBJ2-3; D not resolved. This CDR3 is built from 14 residues. V was pared by 0 bases and J by 3 bases, with 7 bases between. Germline V gene data show CDR1 as SGHVS and CDR2 as FQNEAQ. The CDR3 sequence: CASSLALGTDTQYF. The CDR3 coding sequence is TGTGCCAGCAGCTTAGCGCTAGGAACAGATACGCAGTATTTT.

The rearrangement uses TRBV2 and TRBJ1-4; D gene uncertain. This CDR3 comprises 13 residues. In germline, CDR1 is SNHLY, CDR2 FYNNEI. V was cut by 2 bases and J by 2 bases, with 3 bases left in between. CDR3 amino acids: CASSELTNEKLFF. The CDR3 bases are TGTGCCAGCAGTGAACTCACTAATGAAAAACTGTTTTTT. Full variable domain (missing parts from reference TRBV2 and TRBJ1-4): EPEVTQTPSHQVTQMGQEVILRCVPISNHLYFYWYRQILGQKVEFLVSFYNNEISEKSEIFDDQFSVERPDGSNFTLKIRSTKLEDSAMYFCASSELTNEKLFFGSGTQLSVL.

The chain couples TRBV7-3 to TRBJ2-5, with 14 bases matching TRBD2. The germline CDR1 and CDR2 sequences are SGHTA and FQGTGA. The CDR3 runs 16 residues. The V gene end was trimmed by 5 bases and the J gene end by 3 bases; junction bases not matched to a gene: 5. CDR3 DNA sequence: TGTGCCAGCAGCCAGAAGGGACTAGCGGGGGAAGAGACCCAGTACTTC. Translated, it gives CASSQKGLAGEETQYF.

This clone was observed a single time. CDR3 coding DNA: TGTGCCAGCACGACCCGACAGGGGAGCGAGCAGTACTTC. This codes for CASTTRQGSEQYF. The rearrangement joins TRBV28 to TRBJ2-7; TRBD1 aligns across 8 bases. CDR3 length: 13 amino acids. CDR1 is MDHEN and CDR2 is SYDVKM in the germline V gene. V gave up 7 bases and J gave up 6 bases; unmatched junction bases: 8. Together with reference TRBV28 and TRBJ2-7, the CDR3 gives the full variable domain: DVKVTQSSRYLVKRTGEKVFLECVQDMDHENMFWYRQDPGLGLRLIYFSYDVKMKEKGDIPEGYSVSREKKERFSLILESASTNQTSMYLCASTTRQGSEQYFGPGTRLTVT.

This chain connects TRBV5-4 to TRBJ1-2, with D perhaps matching TRBD1 (6 bases). The CDR3 has 14 amino acids. The V end was cut by 5 bases, the J end by 2 bases, with 13 bases between. Germline CDR1 SGHNT, CDR2 YYREEE (reference sequence). In nucleotides, the CDR3 is TGTGCCAGCAGTGACTTTGGGGGCAACTATGGCTACACCTTC. Translated, it gives CASSDFGGNYGYTF. Using reference TRBV5-4 and TRBJ1-2 for the parts outside the CDR3, the full variable domain is ETGVTQSPTHLIKTRGQQVTLRCSSQSGHNTVSWYQQALGQGPQFIFQYYREEENGRGNFPPRFSGLQFPNYSSELNVNALELDDSALYLCASSDFGGNYGYTFGSGTRLTVV.

The CDR3 DNA follows: TGCGCCAGCAAACCCCGAACCAGCTCCTACAATGAGCAGTTCTTC. Translation: CASKPRTSSYNEQFF. This sequence joins TRBV5-1 and TRBJ2-1; no definite D call. The germline V and J ends were trimmed by 6 bases and 0 bases, with 13 bases remaining between them. CDR3 length: 15 amino acids. From germline, CDR1 is SGHRS and CDR2 YFSETQ.

The chain employs TRBV5-1 and TRBJ2-5; the D gene is possibly TRBD2 (5 bases). Germline CDR1 is SGHRS and CDR2 is YFSETQ. The V and J ends lost 0 bases and 1 base respectively, with 7 bases between them. The CDR3 runs to 14 residues. The CDR3, as DNA: TGCGCCAGCAGCTTGGCGGGGTCCCAAGAGACCCAGTACTTC. It encodes CASSLAGSQETQYF.

The CDR3 is CASSLRGRELFF. In DNA form, the CDR3 reads TGTGCCAGCAGCTTGAGGGGCCGGGAGCTGTTTTTT. This rearrangement joins TRBV5-5 to TRBJ2-2, with D perhaps TRBD1 (5 bases). CDR1 is SGHKS and CDR2 is YYEKEE in the germline V gene (reference sequence). V lost 1 base, J lost 9 bases, and 7 bases lay in between. The CDR3 is 12 residues long.

The rearrangement uses TRBV7-2 and TRBJ2-3; D unresolved. The CDR3 extends over 13 amino acids. CDR1 is SGHTA and CDR2 is FQGNSA in the germline V gene. V shed 2 bases and J shed 2 bases, with 5 bases lying between them. CDR3 nucleotides: TGTGCCAGCAGCTTATATGTCACAGATACGCAGTATTTT. Protein: CASSLYVTDTQYF.

This chain connects TRBV5-1 to TRBJ2-2, with D maybe TRBD2 (5 bases). The ends were cut back, 1 base at V and 5 bases at J, with 12 bases in the middle. The CDR3 has 15 amino acids. CDR1 and CDR2 (germline): SGHRS, YFSETQ. The CDR3 here is CASSLPSGGTGELFF. In DNA form, the CDR3 reads TGCGCCAGCAGCTTGCCGAGCGGCGGGACCGGGGAGCTGTTTTTT. The full variable domain, its missing parts supplied by reference TRBV5-1 and TRBJ2-2, is KAGVTQTPRYLIKTRGQQVTLSCSPISGHRSVSWYQQTPGQGLQFLFEYFSETQRNKGNFPGRFSGRQFSNSRSEMNVSTLELGDSALYLCASSLPSGGTGELFFGEGSRLTVL.

This chain connects TRBV7-9 to TRBJ2-5; weak D call: TRBD2 (6 bases). The DNA matches TRBJ2-7 better at its end, which makes the J call doubtful. CDR1 and CDR2 from the germline V gene are SEHNR and FQNEAQ (reference sequence). This CDR3 region has 16 residues. CDR3 bases: TGTGCCAGCAGCTTAAGCGGCAGGGTATCGACTAGCGAGCAGTACTTC. Its translation: CASSLSGRVSTSEQYF.

Of note for this clone: The junction departs from the called germline gene at one end, perhaps through a read error. The chain carries TRBV7-9 and TRBJ2-1; D is possibly TRBD2 (5 bases). The CDR3 has 15 residues. The germline V gene has CDR1 SEHNR and CDR2 FQNEAQ (reference sequence). The CDR3 coding sequence is TGTTCCAGCAGCCCTACTAGTTGGTCCTACAATGAGCAGTTCTTC. This translates into CSSSPTSWSYNEQFF.

In this sample, this clone turned up a few times. J is TRBJ2-3 and V is TRBV5-8, with 13 bases fitting TRBD2. With 4 bases clipped from V and 4 bases from J, the junction kept 6 bases outside the gene matches. Germline-derived CDR1 and CDR2 are SGHTS and YDEGEE. The CDR3 loop spans 16 amino acids. The CDR3 bases are TGTGCCAGCAGCCCCGGGACTAGCGGGGCTTCAGATACGCAGTATTTT. Its translation: CASSPGTSGASDTQYF.

The chain combines TRBV7-9 with TRBJ2-7, with D possibly matching TRBD2 (6 bases). This CDR3 contains 16 residues. Germline-derived CDR1 and CDR2 are SEHNR and FQNEAQ (reference sequence). Trimming removed 5 bases at V and 3 bases at J, with 20 bases between. This chain's CDR3 is CASSLRGSGVVYEQYF. In DNA form, the CDR3 reads TGTGCCAGCAGCCTCCGGGGGTCGGGGGTGGTCTACGAGCAGTACTTC.

The genes are TRBV10-3 and TRBJ2-7; tentatively, D is TRBD2 (6 bases). The CDR3 spans 17 residues. Germline CDR1 ENHRY, CDR2 SYGVKD. The V end was cut by 0 bases, the J end by 7 bases, with 22 bases between. The CDR3: CAISESTAFGAGGEQYF. CDR3 in DNA: TGTGCCATCAGTGAGTCCACTGCGTTTGGAGCCGGAGGGGAGCAGTACTTC.

The V and J genes are TRBV6-1 and TRBJ1-1; 7 nucleotides agree with TRBD1. Trimming took 3 bases from V and 1 from J; bases not matched to a gene: 8. In germline, CDR1 is MNHNS, CDR2 SASEGT. The CDR3 contains 16 residues. The CDR3 protein is CASSDPPGQRNTEAFF. The CDR3 region has the DNA TGTGCCAGCAGTGATCCCCCGGGACAGAGGAACACTGAAGCTTTCTTT.

V is TRBV9 and J is TRBJ2-3; TRBD2 agrees at 7 bases. Per the germline V gene, CDR1 is SGDLS and CDR2 is YYNGEE. The J segment lost 2 bases and the V segment lost 4 bases, leaving 13 bases of the junction unmatched. The CDR3 contains 17 residues. The CDR3 region is CASSSPTLATHTDTQYF. The CDR3 bases are TGTGCCAGCAGCTCCCCCACACTAGCGACTCACACAGATACGCAGTATTTT. Full variable domain (outside the CDR3, taken from reference TRBV9 and TRBJ2-3): DSGVTQTPKHLITATGQRVTLRCSPRSGDLSVYWYQQSLDQGLQFLIQYYNGEERAKGNILERFSAQQFPDLHSELNLSSLELGDSALYFCASSSPTLATHTDTQYFGPGTRLTVL.

J is TRBJ2-1 and V is TRBV5-1, with 10 bases lining up with TRBD2. Germline V gives CDR1 SGHRS, CDR2 YFSETQ. The CDR3 consists of 17 residues. With V trimmed by 0 bases and J by 4 bases, 7 bases remained unmatched. The CDR3 loop reads CASSLGHGLAVYNEQFF. CDR3 nucleotide sequence: TGCGCCAGCAGCTTGGGTCACGGACTAGCGGTATACAATGAGCAGTTCTTC.

The rearrangement uses TRBV19 and TRBJ2-2, with D perhaps TRBD2 (6 bases). Germline V gene data show CDR1 as LNHDA and CDR2 as SQIVND (reference sequence). Trimming cost V 3 bases and J 3 bases, with 20 bases left between them. This CDR3 region has 18 residues. The CDR3 region has the DNA TGTGCCAGTAGTATTAGGGCTAGCGCGGGGACTTACACCGGGGAGCTGTTTTTT. Translation: CASSIRASAGTYTGELFF.

This chain joins TRBV7-6 and TRBJ1-1; no reliable D call. The CDR3 sequence is 13 residues long. Germline V gene lookup returns CDR1 SGHVS and CDR2 FNYEAQ. V gave up 4 bases and J gave up 8 bases, with 14 bases separating them. For the CDR3, the DNA is TGTGCCAGCAGCTCAAACTCAGGCGTCGAAGCTTTCTTT. Translating gives CASSSNSGVEAFF.

The V and J genes are TRBV23-1 and TRBJ1-3, with unresolved D. TRBV23-1 is annotated as an ORF whose role is uncertain. CDR3 length equals 18 residues. V lost 3 bases, J lost 0 bases, and 18 bases lay in between. The CDR3 nucleotides read TGCGCCAGCAGTCAGCGGGTAGGGTTCGGAAGCTCTGGAAACACCATATATTTT. Protein product: CASSQRVGFGSSGNTIYF.

The chain uses TRBV7-2 and TRBJ2-1; D might be TRBD2 (6 bases). Trimming took off 1 base at V and 6 bases at J, with 13 bases between the two ends. The CDR3 loop spans 15 amino acids. Per the germline V gene, CDR1 is SGHTA and CDR2 is FQGNSA. CDR3 nucleotide sequence: TGTGCCAGCAGCTTAGTAGGGACTTTGCGCAATGAGCAGTTCTTC. Translating it yields CASSLVGTLRNEQFF.

The genes are TRBV11-1 and TRBJ2-1; D might be TRBD2 (5 bases). CDR3 length: 15 amino acids. The V gene's germline CDR1 is SGHAT and CDR2 FQDESV (reference sequence). V shed 7 bases and J shed 6 bases, with 19 bases lying between them. The CDR3: CASTQRSPSGNEQFF. The CDR3 bases are TGTGCCAGCACCCAGCGGAGCCCCTCTGGCAATGAGCAGTTCTTC.

This clone was counted a few times. V usage is TRBV18 and J usage is TRBJ2-1, with 13 bases fitting TRBD2. Trimming at V came to 3 bases and at J to 5 bases, leaving 4 bases not matched to a gene. The CDR3 extends over 16 amino acids. Germline V gives CDR1 KGHSH, CDR2 LQKENI. The CDR3 region has the DNA TGTGCCAGCTCACCGGGGACTAGCGGGGCCCACAATGAGCAGTTCTTC. It is translated as CASSPGTSGAHNEQFF.

This clone came up a few times. V and J are TRBV5-1 and TRBJ2-3, with D possibly TRBD1 on 6 matching bases. The CDR3 consists of 16 residues. Looked up from germline, CDR1 is SGHRS and CDR2 is YFSETQ. V dropped 0 bases and J dropped 1 base, with 12 bases sitting between them. The CDR3 DNA is TGCGCCAGCAGCTTGGCCGTGGGGGCGGGCACAGATACGCAGTATTTT. Protein: CASSLAVGAGTDTQYF.

J is TRBJ2-7 and V is TRBV23-1; TRBD1 matches 10 bases. TRBV23-1 is flagged as an ORF with uncertain function. The CDR3 runs 13 residues. V trimming: 8 bases; J trimming: 5 bases; junction bases outside the gene matches: 6. The CDR3 DNA reads TGCGCCAGCTTAGGGACAGGGGTCAACGAGCAGTACTTC. As protein: CASLGTGVNEQYF.